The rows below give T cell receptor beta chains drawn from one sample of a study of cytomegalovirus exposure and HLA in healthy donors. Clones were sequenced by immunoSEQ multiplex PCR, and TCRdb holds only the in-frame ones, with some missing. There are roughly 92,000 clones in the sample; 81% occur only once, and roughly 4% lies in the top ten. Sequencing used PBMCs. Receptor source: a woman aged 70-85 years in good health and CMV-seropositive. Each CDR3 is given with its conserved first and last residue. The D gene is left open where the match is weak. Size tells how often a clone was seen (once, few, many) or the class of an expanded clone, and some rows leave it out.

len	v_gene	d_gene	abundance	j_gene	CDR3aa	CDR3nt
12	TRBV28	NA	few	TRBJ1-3	CASSSNQGRSLF	TGTGCCAGCAGTTCCAACCAGGGTCGGTCCCTGTTT
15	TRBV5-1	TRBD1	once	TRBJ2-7	CASSLEGQGAHEQYF	TGCGCCAGCAGCTTGGAAGGACAGGGGGCCCACGAGCAGTACTTC
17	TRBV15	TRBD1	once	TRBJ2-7	CATSRGLLSDRAYEQYF	TGTGCCACCAGCAGAGGCCTATTATCAGACAGGGCCTACGAGCAGTACTTC
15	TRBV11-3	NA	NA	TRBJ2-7	CASSPPTAYSYEQYF	TGTGCCAGCAGTCCCCCGACAGCCTACTCCTACGAGCAGTACTTC
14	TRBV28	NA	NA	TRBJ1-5	CASRLQGRGQPQHF	TGTGCCAGCAGACTACAGGGTCGGGGTCAGCCCCAGCATTTT
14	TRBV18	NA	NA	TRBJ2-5	CASSPGPTSGEQYF	TGTGCCAGCTCACCGGGACCTACCTCGGGGGAGCAGTACTTC
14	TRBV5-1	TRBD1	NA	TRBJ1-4	CASSRDRGNEKLFF	TGCGCCAGCAGCCGGGACAGGGGTAATGAAAAACTGTTTTTT
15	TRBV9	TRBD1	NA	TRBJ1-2	CASSFSPTGAYGYTF	TGTGCCAGCAGCTTCTCTCCAACAGGGGCCTATGGCTACACCTTC
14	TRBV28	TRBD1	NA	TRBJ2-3	CASSPQQGADTQYF	TGTGCCAGCAGTCCCCAACAGGGGGCAGATACGCAGTATTTT
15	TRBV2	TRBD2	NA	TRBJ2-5	CASSWTSGSRETQYF	TGTGCCAGCAGTTGGACTAGCGGGAGTAGGGAGACCCAGTACTTC
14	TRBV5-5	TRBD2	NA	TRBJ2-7	CASILADQSYEQYF	TGTGCCAGCATACTAGCGGATCAATCCTACGAGCAGTACTTC
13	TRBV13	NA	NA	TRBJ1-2	CASGSGGNSGYTF	TGTGCCAGCGGGTCCGGGGGGAATTCTGGCTACACCTTC
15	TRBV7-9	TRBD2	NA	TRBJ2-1	CASSLTAGGPGEQFF	TGTGCCAGCAGCTTAACGGCGGGAGGGCCGGGTGAGCAGTTCTTC
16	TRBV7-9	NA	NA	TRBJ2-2	CSSSLQARLTSGELFF	TGTTCCAGCAGCTTACAGGCGCGCCTTACATCCGGGGAGCTGTTTTTT
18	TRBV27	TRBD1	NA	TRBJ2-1	CASSPTGTGRLVRNEQFF	TGTGCCAGCAGCCCCACCGGGACAGGGAGGCTCGTTAGGAATGAGCAGTTCTTC
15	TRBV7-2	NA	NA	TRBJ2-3	CASSRGQGGTDTQYF	TGTGCCAGCAGCCGCGGACAGGGAGGGACAGATACGCAGTATTTT
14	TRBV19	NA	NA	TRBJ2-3	CASSSSVPPDTQYF	TGTGCCAGTAGTTCTAGCGTCCCACCAGATACGCAGTATTTT
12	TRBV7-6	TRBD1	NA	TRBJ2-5	CASSLDRGTQYF	TGTGCCAGCAGCTTAGACAGGGGGACCCAGTACTTC
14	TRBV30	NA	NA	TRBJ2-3	CACAAASGSDTQYF	TGTGCCTGTGCGGCGGCCTCCGGGTCAGATACGCAGTATTTT
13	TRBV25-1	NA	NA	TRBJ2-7	CASSDPSTYEQYF	TGTGCCAGCAGTGATCCTAGCACCTACGAGCAGTACTTC
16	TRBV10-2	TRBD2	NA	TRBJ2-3	CASSAGLAGVTDTQYF	TGCGCCAGCAGTGCGGGACTAGCGGGAGTCACAGATACGCAGTATTTT
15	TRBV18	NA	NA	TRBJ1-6	CASSTDGHYNSPLHF	TGTGCCAGCTCTACCGACGGACACTATAATTCACCCCTCCACTTT
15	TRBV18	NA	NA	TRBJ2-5	CASSPFQADQETQYF	TGTGCCAGCTCACCTTTCCAGGCCGACCAAGAGACCCAGTACTTC
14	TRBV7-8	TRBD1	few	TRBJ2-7	CASSLRDRSYEQYF	TGTGCCAGCAGCCTCCGGGACAGATCCTACGAGCAGTACTTC
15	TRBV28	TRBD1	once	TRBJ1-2	CASSFRDRGSYGYTF	TGTGCCAGCAGTTTCCGGGACAGGGGTAGCTATGGCTACACCTTC
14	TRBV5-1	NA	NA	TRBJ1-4	CASSLAGTNEKLFF	TGCGCCAGCAGCTTGGCAGGGACTAATGAAAAACTGTTTTTT
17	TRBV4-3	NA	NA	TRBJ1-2	CASSQGVEAGLFYGYTF	TGCGCCAGCAGCCAAGGGGTAGAGGCAGGACTATTCTATGGCTACACCTTC